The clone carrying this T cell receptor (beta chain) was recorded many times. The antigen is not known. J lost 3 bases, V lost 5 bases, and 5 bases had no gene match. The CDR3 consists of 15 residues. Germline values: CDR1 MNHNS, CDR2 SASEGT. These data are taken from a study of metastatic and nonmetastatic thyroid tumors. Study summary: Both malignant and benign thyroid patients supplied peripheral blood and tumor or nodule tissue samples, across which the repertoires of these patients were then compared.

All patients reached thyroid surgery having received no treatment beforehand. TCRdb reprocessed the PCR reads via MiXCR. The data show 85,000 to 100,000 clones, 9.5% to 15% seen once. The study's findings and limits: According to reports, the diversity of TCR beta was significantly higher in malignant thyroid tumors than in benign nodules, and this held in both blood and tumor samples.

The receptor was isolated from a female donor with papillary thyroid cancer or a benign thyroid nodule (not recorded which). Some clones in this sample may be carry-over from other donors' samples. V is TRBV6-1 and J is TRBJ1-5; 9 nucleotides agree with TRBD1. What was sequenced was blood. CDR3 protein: CASSPWTGANQPQHF. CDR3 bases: TGTGCCAGCAGTCCATGGACAGGGGCCAATCAGCCCCAGCATTTT.